The sample holds a few counts of the clone carrying this TCR beta chain. The sample belongs to a study of patients and donors after allogeneic stem cell transplantation. Germline CDR1 reads SGHDT; CDR2 reads YYEEEE. The CDR3 length is 16 residues. V lost 1 base, J lost 0 bases, and 8 bases lay in between. TCRdb recomputed calls from the RT-PCR reads with MiXCR, one row per CDR3 protein. The sample shows 200,000 to 250,000 distinct CDR3 sequences, over 12% of them seen only once. Sequencing input: blood, either unsorted or a sorted T cell fraction (not recorded which). The TCR comes from a human donor who was either an allogeneic HSCT recipient or a stem cell or donor lymphocyte infusion donor (not recorded which). It is not recorded whose cells these are; they may come from a transplant donor. V and J are TRBV5-6 and TRBJ1-6; no firm D call. CDR3 protein: CASSLFLSSYNSPLHF. CDR3 DNA sequence: TGTGCCAGCAGCTTGTTTCTGAGCTCCTATAATTCACCCCTCCACTTT.